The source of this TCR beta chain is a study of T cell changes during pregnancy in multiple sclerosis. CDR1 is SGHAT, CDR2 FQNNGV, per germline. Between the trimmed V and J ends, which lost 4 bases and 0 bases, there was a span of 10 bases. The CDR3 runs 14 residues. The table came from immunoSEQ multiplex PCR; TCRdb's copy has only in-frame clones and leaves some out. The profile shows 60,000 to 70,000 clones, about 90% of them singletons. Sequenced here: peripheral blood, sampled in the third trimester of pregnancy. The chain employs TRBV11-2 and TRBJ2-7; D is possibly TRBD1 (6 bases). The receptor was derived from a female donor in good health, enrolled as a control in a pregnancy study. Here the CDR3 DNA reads TGTGCCAGCAGCTCCATACAGGGCTCCTACGAGCAGTACTTC. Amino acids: CASSSIQGSYEQYF.